These 28 T cell receptor beta chains came from one sample sequenced in a study of cytomegalovirus exposure and HLA in healthy donors. The primer mix had 60 Vbeta and 13 Jbeta primers. The repertoire was sequenced with immunoSEQ multiplex PCR; TCRdb's copy has only in-frame clones and lacks some. The sample contains around 140,000 clones, 8.9% of which appear only once. The specimen sequenced was PBMCs. These receptors were obtained from a woman in her thirties or forties in good health and CMV-seropositive.

This clone was observed a handful of times. The J gene is TRBJ2-6, the V gene TRBV19, with 11 bases aligning to TRBD1. Germline lookup yields CDR1 LNHDA and CDR2 SQIVND (reference sequence). This CDR3 contains 17 residues. V shed 6 bases and J 2 bases; nucleotides not matched to a gene: 6. CDR3 coding DNA: TGTGCCAGTAGCCCTGGACAGGGGGCGGCTGGGGCCAACGTCCTGACTTTC. It is translated as CASSPGQGAAGANVLTF.

In its sample, this clone was seen once. V and J are TRBV19 and TRBJ2-7; a possible D gene is TRBD2 (6 bases). V dropped 0 bases and J dropped 1 base, with 7 bases sitting between them. The CDR3 is 14 residues long. Germline CDR1 is LNHDA and CDR2 is SQIVND (reference sequence). The CDR3 nucleotides read TGTGCCAGTAGTATAGAGGGGGGTTCCTACGAGCAGTACTTC. It is translated as CASSIEGGSYEQYF.

Only one count was recorded for this clone. V and J are TRBV15 and TRBJ1-6, with D uncertain. This CDR3 contains 18 residues. The V end was cut by 0 bases, the J end by 0 bases, with 12 bases between. CDR1 is LNHNV, CDR2 YYDKDF, per germline (reference sequence). CDR3 loop: CATSRDLDGSSYNSPLHF. The DNA of the CDR3 is TGTGCCACCAGCAGAGATCTAGACGGGAGCTCCTATAATTCACCCCTCCACTTT. The full variable domain, with the rest looked up from reference TRBV15 and TRBJ1-6, is DAMVIQNPRYQVTQFGKPVTLSCSQTLNHNVMYWYQQKSSQAPKLLFHYYDKDFNNEADTPDNFQSRRPNTSFCFLDIRSPGLGDTAMYLCATSRDLDGSSYNSPLHFGNGTRLTVT.

There are a few counts of this clone. The chain couples TRBV6-6 to TRBJ1-6; D is ambiguous. CDR1 MNHNY and CDR2 SVGAGI come from the germline V gene (reference sequence). The germline V and J ends were trimmed by 2 bases and 14 bases, with 19 bases remaining between them. The CDR3 runs to 15 residues. CDR3 nucleotide sequence: TGTGCCAGCAGTTACCAAATGTCGACATCCTTCTCCCTCCACTTT. This codes for CASSYQMSTSFSLHF.

The chain uses TRBV25-1 and TRBJ2-7; possibly TRBD1 for D (5 bases). CDR3 length equals 13 residues. CDR1 is MGHDK, CDR2 SYGVNS, per germline. Trimming pared 7 bases from V and 3 bases from J, leaving 13 bases between. The CDR3: CASTWGGDYEQYF. Written as DNA, the CDR3 is TGTGCCAGCACCTGGGGCGGTGACTACGAGCAGTACTTC.

The chain couples TRBV5-1 to TRBJ1-1; tentative D call: TRBD1 (6 bases). Germline CDR1 reads SGHRS; CDR2 reads YFSETQ. Trimming left V 0 bases short and J 5 bases short, with 14 bases between. CDR3 length: 15 amino acids. CDR3 protein: CASSLGVQGRTEAFF. The CDR3 nucleotides read TGCGCCAGCAGCTTGGGGGTACAGGGCCGGACTGAAGCTTTCTTT.

This clone showed up just a few times. V gene TRBV6-5 combines with J gene TRBJ2-5; D possibly corresponds to TRBD1 (5 bases). V was shortened by 0 bases and J by 3 bases, with 11 bases between the two germline ends. CDR1 is MNHEY, CDR2 SVGAGI, per germline. This CDR3 comprises 15 residues. The CDR3 DNA follows: TGTGCCAGCAGTTACTCACAGGCAGGTGAAGAGACCCAGTACTTC. Translated, it gives CASSYSQAGEETQYF.

This clone was recorded a few times. The CDR3 DNA reads TGTGCCAGCAGGGAGACAGGGGCAGGCAATCAGCCCCAGCATTTT. This sequence encodes CASRETGAGNQPQHF. The V and J genes are TRBV6-5 and TRBJ1-5; 8 bases agree with TRBD1. CDR3 length: 15 amino acids. Germline V lookup: CDR1 MNHEY, CDR2 SVGAGI. With 6 bases clipped from V and 2 bases from J, the junction kept 6 bases outside the gene matches.

The chain joins TRBV15 to TRBJ1-6; no reliable D call. This CDR3 is built from 15 residues. V was pared by 0 bases and J by 4 bases, with 7 bases between. Germline V lookup: CDR1 LNHNV, CDR2 YYDKDF (reference sequence). CDR3: CATSRDNRYNSPLHF. CDR3 coding DNA: TGTGCCACCAGCAGAGATAACCGGTATAATTCACCCCTCCACTTT.

This clone has only a few counts. This rearrangement joins TRBV19 to TRBJ2-7; D call uncertain. Looked up from germline, CDR1 is LNHDA and CDR2 is SQIVND (reference sequence). The CDR3 has 15 residues. V was clipped by 2 bases and J by 5 bases, with 16 bases between them. This CDR3 reads CASSIPSGTLHEQYF. The CDR3 coding sequence is TGTGCCAGTAGTATACCGTCAGGAACTCTCCACGAGCAGTACTTC.

In its sample, this clone was seen a few times. The V and J genes are TRBV27 and TRBJ2-5; 7 nucleotides align to TRBD1. The CDR3 has 14 amino acids. The junction had 5 bases not matched to a gene; V was cut back by 3 bases and J by 4 bases. Germline CDR1 MNHEY, CDR2 SMNVEV (reference sequence). The CDR3 reads CASSFRGPRETQYF. The CDR3 DNA reads TGTGCCAGCAGTTTTAGGGGGCCCCGAGAGACCCAGTACTTC.

This clone was seen more than once but under ten times. The V call is TRBV5-1, the J call TRBJ2-3, with 7 bases identical to TRBD2. V gave up 0 bases and J gave up 8 bases; unmatched junction bases: 9. The CDR3 length is 15 residues. Germline V CDR1 and CDR2: SGHRS, YFSETQ. The DNA for the CDR3 is TGCGCCAGCAGCTTGGCTAGCGGCCTAGAAGGTACGCAGTATTTT. This translates into CASSLASGLEGTQYF.

The chain recombines TRBV6-1 with TRBJ1-6; unclear D gene. Germline CDR1 MNHNS, CDR2 SASEGT. The length of the CDR3 is 15 residues. Trimming stripped 7 bases from V and 0 bases from J, with 10 bases between. The CDR3 DNA reads TGTGCCAGCAATGGAGGGAGCTCCTATAATTCACCCCTCCACTTT. Translating it yields CASNGGSSYNSPLHF.

A few counts support this clone. The chain has TRBV5-6 and TRBJ2-1; D unresolved. V shed 2 bases and J shed 1 base, with 13 bases lying between them. Germline CDR1 SGHDT, CDR2 YYEEEE. The length of the CDR3 is 16 residues. The CDR3 DNA is TGTGCCAGCAGCTTTCGTCCTATAAATTCCTACAATGAGCAGTTCTTC. It encodes CASSFRPINSYNEQFF.

The chain has TRBV5-1 and TRBJ1-6, with 9 bases that match TRBD1. Germline V CDR1 and CDR2: SGHRS, YFSETQ. The CDR3 length is 18 residues. After removal of 0 bases from V and 7 bases from J, the junction contained 11 bases not matched to a gene. CDR3: CASSLGDLTGGTNSPLHF. DNA of the CDR3: TGCGCCAGCAGCTTGGGAGACCTTACAGGGGGCACAAATTCACCCCTCCACTTT. Full variable domain (outside the CDR3, taken from reference TRBV5-1 and TRBJ1-6): KAGVTQTPRYLIKTRGQQVTLSCSPISGHRSVSWYQQTPGQGLQFLFEYFSETQRNKGNFPGRFSGRQFSNSRSEMNVSTLELGDSALYLCASSLGDLTGGTNSPLHFGNGTRLTVT.

This clone was observed a few times. The chain links TRBV15 to TRBJ1-5; D perhaps matches TRBD1 (5 bases). In germline, CDR1 is LNHNV, CDR2 YYDKDF (reference sequence). CDR3 length equals 16 residues. V shed 1 base and J shed 4 bases, with 14 bases lying between them. The CDR3 is CATSRVGGAPNQPQHF. The DNA for the CDR3 is TGTGCCACCAGCAGAGTAGGAGGGGCCCCGAATCAGCCCCAGCATTTT.

The J gene is TRBJ1-2, the V gene TRBV6-5, with D perhaps matching TRBD1 (6 bases). Looked up from germline, CDR1 is MNHEY and CDR2 is SVGAGI. V was clipped by 0 bases and J by 5 bases, with 10 bases between them. There are 14 residues in the CDR3. CDR3 residues: CASSYSTGWYGYTF. CDR3 nucleotide sequence: TGTGCCAGCAGTTACTCGACAGGCTGGTATGGCTACACCTTC.

This clone was seen a few times. The chain is built from TRBV9 and TRBJ1-6, with unresolved D. Trimming pared 3 bases from V and 9 bases from J, leaving 16 bases between. Germline V gene data show CDR1 as SGDLS and CDR2 as YYNGEE. This CDR3 spans 15 amino acids. The CDR3 DNA is TGTGCCAGCAGCGGAGCGGTGGGGATGGCTTCACCCCTCCACTTT. Translating gives CASSGAVGMASPLHF.

There are a few counts of this clone. The rearrangement links TRBV19 to TRBJ1-4, with 8 bases lining up with TRBD1. The length of the CDR3 is 15 residues. The germline V gene encodes CDR1 LNHDA and CDR2 SQIVND (reference sequence). Losses at the gene ends were 8 bases for V and 5 bases for J; bases not matched to a gene: 10. The CDR3 region is CASWTGRLGNEKLFF. Written as DNA, the CDR3 is TGTGCCAGTTGGACAGGGAGACTGGGGAATGAAAAACTGTTTTTT.

This chain uses TRBV7-6 with TRBJ2-2; tentatively, D is TRBD1 (6 bases). The CDR3 is 17 residues long. Germline values: CDR1 SGHVS, CDR2 FNYEAQ. V was cut by 2 bases and J by 5 bases, with 18 bases left in between. The CDR3 reads CASSLLGTGLVTGELFF. The CDR3 region has the DNA TGTGCCAGCAGCTTATTAGGAACAGGGCTTGTGACCGGGGAGCTGTTTTTT.

This clone occurred a few times. The chain uses TRBV19 and TRBJ2-7; tentative D call: TRBD1 (5 bases). The CDR3 is 15 amino acids. CDR1 and CDR2 (germline): LNHDA, SQIVND (reference sequence). V dropped 3 bases and J dropped 1 base, with 13 bases sitting between them. The CDR3 bases are TGTGCCAGTAGTATCGACAGTCAACAATCCTACGAGCAGTACTTC. Amino acids: CASSIDSQQSYEQYF.

The sample holds a few counts of this clone. The gene calls are TRBV27 and TRBJ2-2; D perhaps matches TRBD2 (5 bases). V was clipped by 5 bases and J by 1 base, with 8 bases between them. Germline V gene sequence: CDR1 MNHEY, CDR2 SMNVEV (reference sequence). CDR3 size: 14 residues. The CDR3 DNA reads as TGTGCCAGCAGTCCGGGATGGAACACCGGGGAGCTGTTTTTT. This gives the protein CASSPGWNTGELFF.

This clone has just a few counts. The CDR3 spells CASSYTGHSTQPQHF. CDR3 nucleotides: TGTGCCAGCAGTTACACCGGACATTCCACCCAGCCCCAGCATTTT. The J gene is TRBJ1-5, the V gene TRBV6-5, with D possibly being TRBD1 (5 bases). The CDR3 covers 15 residues. V was pared by 2 bases and J by 7 bases, with 15 bases between. CDR1 MNHEY and CDR2 SVGAGI come from the germline V gene.

In this sample, this clone turned up a few times. The V and J genes are TRBV4-3 and TRBJ2-3; weak D call: TRBD2 (5 bases). Trimming removed 4 bases from V and 0 bases from J, with 14 bases in between. Germline V gives CDR1 LGHNA, CDR2 YSLEER. The CDR3 sequence is 16 residues long. As DNA, the CDR3 is TGCGCCAGCAGCCCCGAGGCGGGCTCAAGCACAGATACGCAGTATTTT. It translates to CASSPEAGSSTDTQYF.

There are a few counts of this clone. The chain combines TRBV9 with TRBJ2-5; 8 bases fit TRBD2. The CDR3 totals 15 residues. V shed 2 bases and J 3 bases; nucleotides not matched to a gene: 6. Germline V gene lookup returns CDR1 SGDLS and CDR2 YYNGEE. CDR3 residues: CASSVSGVVEETQYF. The CDR3 DNA reads TGTGCCAGCAGCGTTAGCGGGGTCGTTGAAGAGACCCAGTACTTC.

Only a few counts were recorded for this clone. The chain combines TRBV5-1 with TRBJ2-3, with D possibly matching TRBD1 (6 bases). Trimming took 1 base from V and 2 from J, leaving 11 bases between them. CDR3 length equals 15 residues. Germline V gene sequence: CDR1 SGHRS, CDR2 YFSETQ. The CDR3 loop reads CASSLKTGYTDTQYF. CDR3 coding DNA: TGCGCCAGCAGCTTGAAGACAGGATACACAGATACGCAGTATTTT. Drawing the rest from reference TRBV5-1 and TRBJ2-3, the complete variable domain is KAGVTQTPRYLIKTRGQQVTLSCSPISGHRSVSWYQQTPGQGLQFLFEYFSETQRNKGNFPGRFSGRQFSNSRSEMNVSTLELGDSALYLCASSLKTGYTDTQYFGPGTRLTVL.

This clone turned up a few times. The chain recombines TRBV29-1 with TRBJ1-3, with 7 nucleotides matching TRBD1. The ends lost 4 bases at V and 6 bases at J; junction bases unmatched: 9. The CDR3 loop spans 14 amino acids. CDR1 SQVTM and CDR2 ANQGSEA come from the germline V gene. The CDR3 region has the DNA TGCAGCGTTGCCGGGGACAGAAATTCAAACACCATATATTTT. The encoded protein is CSVAGDRNSNTIYF. The whole variable domain, remainder taken from reference TRBV29-1 and TRBJ1-3, is SAVISQKPSRDICQRGTSLTIQCQVDSQVTMMFWYRQQPGQSLTLIATANQGSEATYESGFVIDKFPISRPNLTFSTLTVSNMSPEDSSIYLCSVAGDRNSNTIYFGEGSWLTVV.

This chain uses TRBV2 with TRBJ2-5, with 13 positions matching TRBD2. The J call may be faulty, since TRBJ2-7 better matches the DNA end. Germline V lookup: CDR1 SNHLY, CDR2 FYNNEI. The CDR3 covers 19 residues. The DNA for the CDR3 is TGTGCCAGCAGTGAAACCGGGACTAGCGGGGTCCGCTCCTCCTACGAGCAGTACTTC. Translated: CASSETGTSGVRSSYEQYF.